This T cell receptor beta chain was identified during a study of T cells after yellow fever vaccination. TCRdb redid the calling of the 5' RACE reads with MiXCR, one entry per CDR3 protein. The sample contains 13,000 or so distinct CDR3 sequences, more than 4.5% of which appear only once. Ten or more counts support this clonotype. The V end lost 5 bases, the J end lost 6 bases, and 8 bases lay between the germline ends. This CDR3 spans 11 amino acids. Looked up from germline, CDR1 is LNHDA and CDR2 is SQIVND (reference sequence). This TCR was sampled from a man aged 25-45 years who received the YFV17D yellow fever vaccine. Sequenced here: PBMCs, either bulk or a sorted T-cell subset (CD4+, CD8+, memory, or dextramer-sorted; not recorded which), sampled 45 days after the yellow fever booster vaccination. This sequence joins TRBV19 and TRBJ2-7; D is unclear. CDR3 in DNA: TGTGCCAGTAGTCTCTTGGGCGAGCAGTACTTC. Amino acid sequence: CASSLLGEQYF. Combining the CDR3 with reference TRBV19 and TRBJ2-7 gives the whole variable domain DGGITQSPKYLFRKEGQNVTLSCEQNLNHDAMYWYRQDPGQGLRLIYYSQIVNDFQKGDIAEGYSVSREKKESFPLTVTSAQKNPTAFYLCASSLLGEQYFGPGTRLTVT.